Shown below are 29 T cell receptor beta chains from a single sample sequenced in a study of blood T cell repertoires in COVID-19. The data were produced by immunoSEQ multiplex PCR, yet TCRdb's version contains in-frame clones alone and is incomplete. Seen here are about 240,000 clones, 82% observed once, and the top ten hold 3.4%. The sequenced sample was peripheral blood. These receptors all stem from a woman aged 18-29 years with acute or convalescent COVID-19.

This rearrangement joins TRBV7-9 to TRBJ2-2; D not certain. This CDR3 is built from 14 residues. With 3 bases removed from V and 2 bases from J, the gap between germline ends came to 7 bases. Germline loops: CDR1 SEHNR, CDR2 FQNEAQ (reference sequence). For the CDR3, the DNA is TGTGCCAGCAGCTTGCGGTACAACACCGGGGAGCTGTTTTTT. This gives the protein CASSLRYNTGELFF.

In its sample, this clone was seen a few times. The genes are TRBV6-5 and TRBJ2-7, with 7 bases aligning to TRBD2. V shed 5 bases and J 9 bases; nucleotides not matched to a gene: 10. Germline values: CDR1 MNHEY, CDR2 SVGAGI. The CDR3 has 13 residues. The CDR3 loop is CASSPTGLVGQYF. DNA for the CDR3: TGTGCCAGCAGTCCCACCGGACTAGTCGGGCAGTACTTC.

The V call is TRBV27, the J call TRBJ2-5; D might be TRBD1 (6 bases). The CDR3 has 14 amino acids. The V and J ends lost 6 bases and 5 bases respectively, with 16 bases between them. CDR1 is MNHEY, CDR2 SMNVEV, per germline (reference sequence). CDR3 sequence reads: CASRPGVLGETQYF. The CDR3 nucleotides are TGTGCCAGCAGACCAGGGGTTCTCGGGGAGACCCAGTACTTC.

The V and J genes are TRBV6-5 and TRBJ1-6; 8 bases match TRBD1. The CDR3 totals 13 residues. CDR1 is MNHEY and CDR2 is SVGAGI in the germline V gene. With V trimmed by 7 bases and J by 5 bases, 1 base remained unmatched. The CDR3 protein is CASKTGDNSPLHF. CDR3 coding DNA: TGTGCCAGCAAGACAGGGGATAATTCACCCCTCCACTTT.

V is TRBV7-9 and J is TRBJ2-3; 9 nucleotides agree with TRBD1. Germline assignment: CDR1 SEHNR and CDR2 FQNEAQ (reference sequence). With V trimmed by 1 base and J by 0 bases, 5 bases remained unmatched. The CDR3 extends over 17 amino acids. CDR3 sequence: CASSLVRDRVSTDTQYF. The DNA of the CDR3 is TGTGCCAGCAGCTTAGTCAGGGACAGGGTCAGCACAGATACGCAGTATTTT.

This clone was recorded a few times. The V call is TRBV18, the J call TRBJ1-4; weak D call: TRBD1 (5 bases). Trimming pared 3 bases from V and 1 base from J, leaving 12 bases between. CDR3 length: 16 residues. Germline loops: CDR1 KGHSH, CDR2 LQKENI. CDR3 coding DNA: TGTGCCAGCTCACCCAAGCGACAGTTAACTAATGAAAAACTGTTTTTT. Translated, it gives CASSPKRQLTNEKLFF.

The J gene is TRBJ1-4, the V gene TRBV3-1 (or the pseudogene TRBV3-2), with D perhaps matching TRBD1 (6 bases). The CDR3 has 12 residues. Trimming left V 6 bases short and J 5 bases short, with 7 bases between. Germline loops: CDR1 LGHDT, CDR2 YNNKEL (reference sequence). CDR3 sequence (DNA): TGTGCCAGCAGACAGGGAAATGAAAAACTGTTTTTT. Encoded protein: CASRQGNEKLFF.

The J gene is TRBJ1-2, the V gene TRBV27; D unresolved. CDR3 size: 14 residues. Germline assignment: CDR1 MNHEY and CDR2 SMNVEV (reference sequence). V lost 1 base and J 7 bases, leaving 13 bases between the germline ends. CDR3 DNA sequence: TGTGCCAGCAGTTTATGGCCCGGCAGCGCTGGCTACACCTTC. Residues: CASSLWPGSAGYTF.

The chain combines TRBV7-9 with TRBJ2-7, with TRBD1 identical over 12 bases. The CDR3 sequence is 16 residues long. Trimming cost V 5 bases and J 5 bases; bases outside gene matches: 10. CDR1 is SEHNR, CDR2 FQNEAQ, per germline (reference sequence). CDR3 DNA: TGTGCCAGCAGCCAATTGGGACAGGGGGCTTGGGACGAGCAGTACTTC. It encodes CASSQLGQGAWDEQYF.

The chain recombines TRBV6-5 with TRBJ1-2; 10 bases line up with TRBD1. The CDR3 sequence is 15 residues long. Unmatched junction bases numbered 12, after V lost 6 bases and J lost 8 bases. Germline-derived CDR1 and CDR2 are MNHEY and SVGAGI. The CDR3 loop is CASRFPGQGFVGYTF. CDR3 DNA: TGTGCCAGCAGGTTCCCGGGACAGGGGTTTGTCGGCTACACCTTC.

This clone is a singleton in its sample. The CDR3 loop is CASSFLGGKGETQYF. The CDR3 DNA reads as TGCGCCAGCAGCTTTTTGGGGGGAAAGGGAGAGACCCAGTACTTC. This chain joins TRBV5-1 and TRBJ2-5, with D possibly TRBD2 on 6 matching bases. Germline V gene data show CDR1 as SGHRS and CDR2 as YFSETQ. CDR3 length: 15 residues. V was clipped by 2 bases and J by 4 bases, with 15 bases between them.

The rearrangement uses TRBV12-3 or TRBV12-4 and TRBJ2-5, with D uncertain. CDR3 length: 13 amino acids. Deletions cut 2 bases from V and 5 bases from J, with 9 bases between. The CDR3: CASSLQLWETQYF. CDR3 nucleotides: TGTGCCAGCAGTTTACAACTTTGGGAGACCCAGTACTTC.

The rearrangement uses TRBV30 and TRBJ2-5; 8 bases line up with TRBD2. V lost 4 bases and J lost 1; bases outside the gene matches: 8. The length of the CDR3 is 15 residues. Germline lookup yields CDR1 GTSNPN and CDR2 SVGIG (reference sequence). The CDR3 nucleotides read TGTGCCTGGACAAGAAGCGGGAGTACCCAAGAGACCCAGTACTTC. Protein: CAWTRSGSTQETQYF.

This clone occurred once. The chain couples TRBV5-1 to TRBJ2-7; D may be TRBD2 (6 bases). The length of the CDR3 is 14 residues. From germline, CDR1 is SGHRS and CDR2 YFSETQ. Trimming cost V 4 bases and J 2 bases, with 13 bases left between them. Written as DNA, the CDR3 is TGCGCCAGCAGCCCGGGGGACGGAGCCTACGAGCAGTACTTC. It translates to CASSPGDGAYEQYF. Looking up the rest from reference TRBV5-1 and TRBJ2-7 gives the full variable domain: KAGVTQTPRYLIKTRGQQVTLSCSPISGHRSVSWYQQTPGQGLQFLFEYFSETQRNKGNFPGRFSGRQFSNSRSEMNVSTLELGDSALYLCASSPGDGAYEQYFGPGTRLTVT.

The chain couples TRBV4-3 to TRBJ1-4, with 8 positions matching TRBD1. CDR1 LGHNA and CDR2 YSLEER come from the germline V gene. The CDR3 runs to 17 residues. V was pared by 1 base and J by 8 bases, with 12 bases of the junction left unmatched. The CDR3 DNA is TGCGCCAGCAGCCAAGGCGTCTTCCAGGGGGCCTGGGAAAAACTGTTTTTT. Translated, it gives CASSQGVFQGAWEKLFF.

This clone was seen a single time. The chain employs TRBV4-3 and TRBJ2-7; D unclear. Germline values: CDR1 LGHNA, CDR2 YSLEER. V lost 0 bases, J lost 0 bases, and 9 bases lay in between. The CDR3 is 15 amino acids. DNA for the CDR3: TGCGCCAGCAGCCAAGATGCGTATAGCTCCTACGAGCAGTACTTC. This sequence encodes CASSQDAYSSYEQYF.

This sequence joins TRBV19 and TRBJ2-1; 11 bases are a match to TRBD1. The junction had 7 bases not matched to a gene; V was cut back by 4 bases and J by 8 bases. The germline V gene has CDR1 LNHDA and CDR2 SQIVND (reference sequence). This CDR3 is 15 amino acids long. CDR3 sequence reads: CASSTRTGGEYEQFF. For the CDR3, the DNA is TGTGCCAGTAGTACCAGGACAGGGGGCGAATATGAGCAGTTCTTC. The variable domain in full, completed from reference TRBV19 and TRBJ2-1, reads DGGITQSPKYLFRKEGQNVTLSCEQNLNHDAMYWYRQDPGQGLRLIYYSQIVNDFQKGDIAEGYSVSREKKESFPLTVTSAQKNPTAFYLCASSTRTGGEYEQFFGPGTRLTVL.

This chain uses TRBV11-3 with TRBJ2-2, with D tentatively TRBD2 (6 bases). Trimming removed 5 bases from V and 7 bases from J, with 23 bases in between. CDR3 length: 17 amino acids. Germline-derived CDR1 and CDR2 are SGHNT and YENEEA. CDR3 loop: CASSPGHSTGAGGELFF. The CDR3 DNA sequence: TGTGCCAGCAGCCCCGGGCATAGTACGGGAGCAGGCGGGGAGCTGTTTTTT.

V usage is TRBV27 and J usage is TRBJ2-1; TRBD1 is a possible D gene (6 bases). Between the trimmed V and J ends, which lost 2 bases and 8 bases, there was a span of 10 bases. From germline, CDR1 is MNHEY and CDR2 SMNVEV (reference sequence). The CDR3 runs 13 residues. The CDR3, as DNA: TGTGCCAGCAGTTTAACAGGGCGGGATGAGCAGTTCTTC. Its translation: CASSLTGRDEQFF.

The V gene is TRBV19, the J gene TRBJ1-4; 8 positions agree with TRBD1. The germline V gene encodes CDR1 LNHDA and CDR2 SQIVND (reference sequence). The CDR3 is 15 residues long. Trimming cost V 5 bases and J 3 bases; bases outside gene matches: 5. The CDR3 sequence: CASSPPDRANEKLFF. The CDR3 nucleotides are TGTGCCAGTAGTCCCCCGGACAGGGCTAATGAAAAACTGTTTTTT. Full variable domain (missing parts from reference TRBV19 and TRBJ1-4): DGGITQSPKYLFRKEGQNVTLSCEQNLNHDAMYWYRQDPGQGLRLIYYSQIVNDFQKGDIAEGYSVSREKKESFPLTVTSAQKNPTAFYLCASSPPDRANEKLFFGSGTQLSVL.

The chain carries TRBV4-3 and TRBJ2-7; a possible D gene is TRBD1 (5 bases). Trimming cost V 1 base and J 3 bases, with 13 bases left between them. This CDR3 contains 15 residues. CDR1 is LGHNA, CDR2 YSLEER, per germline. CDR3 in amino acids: CASSQVQGVNYEQYF. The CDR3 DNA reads TGCGCCAGCAGCCAAGTCCAAGGGGTTAACTACGAGCAGTACTTC.

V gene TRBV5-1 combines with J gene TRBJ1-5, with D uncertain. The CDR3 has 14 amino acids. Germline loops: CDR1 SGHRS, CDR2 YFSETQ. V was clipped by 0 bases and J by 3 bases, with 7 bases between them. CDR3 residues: CASSLGEANQPQHF. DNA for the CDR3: TGCGCCAGCAGCTTGGGGGAGGCCAATCAGCCCCAGCATTTT.

In DNA form, the CDR3 reads TGCGCCAGCAGCCAACCCCGGCAGGGGGCGGAATATGGCTACACCTTC. It encodes CASSQPRQGAEYGYTF. V usage is TRBV4-1 and J usage is TRBJ1-2, with 8 bases identical to TRBD1. Germline trimming cut 2 bases from V and 5 bases from J; bases unmatched to any gene: 10. Germline V gives CDR1 MGHRA, CDR2 YSYEKL. The CDR3 sequence is 16 residues long.

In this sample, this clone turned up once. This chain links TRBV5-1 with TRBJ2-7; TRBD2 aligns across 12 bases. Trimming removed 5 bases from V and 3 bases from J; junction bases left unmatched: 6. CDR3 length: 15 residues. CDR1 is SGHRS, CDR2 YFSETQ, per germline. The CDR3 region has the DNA TGCGCCAGCAGTTACCGGGGACTAGCGGGCTACGAGCAGTACTTC. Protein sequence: CASSYRGLAGYEQYF.

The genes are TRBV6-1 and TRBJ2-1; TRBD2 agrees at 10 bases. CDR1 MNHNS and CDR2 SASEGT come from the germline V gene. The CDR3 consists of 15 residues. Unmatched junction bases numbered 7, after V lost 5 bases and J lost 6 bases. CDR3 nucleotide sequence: TGTGCCAGCAGTCATCCGGGACTAGCGTTCAATGAGCAGTTCTTC. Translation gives CASSHPGLAFNEQFF.

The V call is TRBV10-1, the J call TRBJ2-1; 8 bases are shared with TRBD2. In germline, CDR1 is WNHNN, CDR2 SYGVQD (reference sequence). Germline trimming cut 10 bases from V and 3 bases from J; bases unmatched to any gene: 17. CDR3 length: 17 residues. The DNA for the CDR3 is TGCGCCACCCTGAGGGCCGATCTAGCGGGCTACTACAATGAGCAGTTCTTC. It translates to CATLRADLAGYYNEQFF.

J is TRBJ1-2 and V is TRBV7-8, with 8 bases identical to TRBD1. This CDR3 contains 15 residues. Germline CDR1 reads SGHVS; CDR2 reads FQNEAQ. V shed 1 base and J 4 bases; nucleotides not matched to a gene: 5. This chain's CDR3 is CASSLEGQGGYGYTF. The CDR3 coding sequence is TGTGCCAGCAGCTTAGAAGGACAGGGAGGCTATGGCTACACCTTC.

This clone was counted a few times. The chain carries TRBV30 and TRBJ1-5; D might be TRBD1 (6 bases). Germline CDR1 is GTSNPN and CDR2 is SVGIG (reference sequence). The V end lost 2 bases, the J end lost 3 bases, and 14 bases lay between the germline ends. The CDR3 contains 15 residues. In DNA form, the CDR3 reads TGTGCCTGGAGTCGAGGGCAGGGGATCAATCAGCCCCAGCATTTT. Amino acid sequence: CAWSRGQGINQPQHF.

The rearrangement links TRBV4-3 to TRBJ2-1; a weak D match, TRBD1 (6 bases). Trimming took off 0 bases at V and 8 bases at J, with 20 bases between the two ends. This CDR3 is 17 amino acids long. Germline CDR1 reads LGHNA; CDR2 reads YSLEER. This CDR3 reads CASSQDRTGRVGDEQFF. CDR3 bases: TGCGCCAGCAGCCAAGATCGTACAGGGAGAGTGGGGGATGAGCAGTTCTTC.